This T cell receptor (beta chain) was recorded in a study of T cell repertoires in cytomegalovirus infection. For the study at large: Indicated by public TCR beta signatures were CMV infection and matching HLA type.

CDR3 length: 13 amino acids. Germline V gene data show CDR1 as DFQATT and CDR2 as SNEGSKA (reference sequence). Trimming took off 3 bases at V and 1 base at J, with 9 bases between the two ends. TCRdb reprocessed the reads with MiXCR, giving one entry per CDR3 protein. This table holds fewer than 850,000 distinct CDR3 sequences, approximately 32% found once. On this clonotype: Its antigen remains unknown.

Whole-study findings and limits: Ex vivo, HLA-C-restricted CMV-specific TCR beta clonotypes prevailed over the rest of the response.

This specimen was cultured CD8+ T cells from PBMCs, taken from culture after CMV antigen stimulation. This TCR derives from a human donor in good health (CMV status not recorded). Some clones in this sample may be carry-over from other donors' samples. This sequence joins TRBV20-1 and TRBJ1-1; D uncertain. The CDR3 DNA sequence: TGCAGTGCTAGGGGAAGACAGAACACTGAAGCTTTCTTT. Protein: CSARGRQNTEAFF.